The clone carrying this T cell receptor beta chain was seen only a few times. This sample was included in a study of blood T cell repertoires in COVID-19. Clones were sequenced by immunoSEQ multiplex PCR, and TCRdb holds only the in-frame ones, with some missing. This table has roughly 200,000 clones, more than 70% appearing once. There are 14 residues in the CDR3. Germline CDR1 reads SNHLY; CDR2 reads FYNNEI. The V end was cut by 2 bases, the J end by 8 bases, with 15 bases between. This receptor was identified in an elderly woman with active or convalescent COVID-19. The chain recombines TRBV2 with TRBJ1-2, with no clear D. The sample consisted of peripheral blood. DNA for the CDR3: TGTGCCAGCAGTGAAATGTTTCGGGTTGAAGGCTACACCTTC. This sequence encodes CASSEMFRVEGYTF.